This T cell receptor (beta chain) was obtained from a study of CD8+CD57+ T cells in acquired aplastic anemia. For the study at large: CD4+ and CD8+ cells, once sorted, gave DNA averaging approximately 3.3 ug.

Genomic DNA was employed as the template in profiling TCR beta VDJ and CDR3. Via MiXCR, TCRdb re-called the reads, giving one row per CDR3 protein. The sample lists around 200,000 distinct CDR3 sequences; 48% were seen once. Study-wide points: The study identified around 28 CD8+ CDR3 sequences shared by patients and controls.

In the case of this clonotype: Its specificity is not known.

Flow cytometry had shown expanded CD8+CD57+ cells in the patients chosen for sequencing. All participating patients were living with severe acquired aplastic anemia. Each patient gave a blood sample that was collected before any therapy had been received. Sequenced material: sorted CD4+, CD8+, or CD8+CD57+ T cells (not recorded which) from PBMCs. The origin of this receptor is a human donor with aplastic anemia.

The DNA of the CDR3 is TGTGCCATCACCTCAGCCCTCGGAGACACCCGAAATGGCTACACCTTC. Its protein is CAITSALGDTRNGYTF. The chain carries TRBV10-3 and TRBJ1-2; D is ambiguous. Germline lookup yields CDR1 ENHRY and CDR2 SYGVKD. Trimming took off 7 bases at V and 6 bases at J, with 24 bases between the two ends. The CDR3 loop spans 16 amino acids.